This TCR beta chain appears in the sequencing data of a study of OX40 agonist ivuxolimab in advanced cancers. On the study more broadly: Patients with hepatocellular carcinoma, melanoma, renal cell or head and neck cancer made up the dose-escalation patients.

This table comes from immunoSEQ multiplex PCR, and its TCRdb copy is limited to in-frame clones, with some not included. The sample carries tens of thousands of clones, approximately 88% recorded once. CDR1 is SGHVS and CDR2 is FQNEAQ in the germline V gene. Germline trimming cut 2 bases from V and 5 bases from J; bases unmatched to any gene: 6. The CDR3 covers 16 residues. V gene TRBV7-8 combines with J gene TRBJ2-1, with 10 bases matching TRBD2. The source was CD4+ or CD8+ T cells sorted from blood, collected in a trial of the OX40 agonist ivuxolimab. The TCR originated in an adult with an advanced solid tumor such as melanoma, head and neck, liver or kidney cancer. In DNA, the CDR3 is TGTGCCAGCAGCTTATTTGGGACTAGCGCAAACAATGAGCAGTTCTTC. Amino acid sequence: CASSLFGTSANNEQFF.